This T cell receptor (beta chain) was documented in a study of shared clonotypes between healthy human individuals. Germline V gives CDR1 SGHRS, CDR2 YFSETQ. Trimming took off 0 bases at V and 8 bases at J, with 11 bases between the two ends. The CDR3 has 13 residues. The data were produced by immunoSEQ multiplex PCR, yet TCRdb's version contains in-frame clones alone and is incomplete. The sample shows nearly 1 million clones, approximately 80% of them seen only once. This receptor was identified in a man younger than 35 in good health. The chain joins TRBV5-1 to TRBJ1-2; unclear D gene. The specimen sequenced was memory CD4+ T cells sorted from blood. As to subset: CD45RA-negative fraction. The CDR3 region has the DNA TGCGCCAGCAGCTTGGTAGGGCTGGGAGGCTACACCTTC. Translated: CASSLVGLGGYTF.